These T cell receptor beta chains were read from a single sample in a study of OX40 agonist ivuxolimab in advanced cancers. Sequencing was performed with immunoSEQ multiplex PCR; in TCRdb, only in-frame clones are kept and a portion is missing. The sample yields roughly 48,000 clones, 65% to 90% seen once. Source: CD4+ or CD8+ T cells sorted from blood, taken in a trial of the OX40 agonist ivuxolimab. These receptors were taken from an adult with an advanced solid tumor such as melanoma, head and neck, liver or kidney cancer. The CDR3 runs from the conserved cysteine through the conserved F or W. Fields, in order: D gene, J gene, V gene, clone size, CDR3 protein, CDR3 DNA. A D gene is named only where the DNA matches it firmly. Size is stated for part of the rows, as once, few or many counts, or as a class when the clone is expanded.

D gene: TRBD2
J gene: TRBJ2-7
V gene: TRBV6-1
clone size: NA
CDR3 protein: CASSFTSGLSYEQYF
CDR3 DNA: TGTGCCAGCAGTTTCACTAGCGGCCTTTCCTACGAGCAGTACTTC

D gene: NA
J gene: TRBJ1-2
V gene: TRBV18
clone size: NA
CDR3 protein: CASSPPGDEFGYTF
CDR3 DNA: TGTGCCAGCTCACCACCAGGGGACGAGTTCGGCTACACCTTC

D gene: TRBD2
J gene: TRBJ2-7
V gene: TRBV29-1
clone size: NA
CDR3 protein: CSCLGGGREQYF
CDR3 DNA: TGCAGTTGCCTTGGGGGAGGGCGCGAGCAGTACTTC

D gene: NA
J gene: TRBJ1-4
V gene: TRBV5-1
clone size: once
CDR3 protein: CASSLESAGYEKLFF
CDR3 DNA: TGCGCCAGCAGCTTGGAGTCTGCGGGCTATGAAAAACTGTTTTTT

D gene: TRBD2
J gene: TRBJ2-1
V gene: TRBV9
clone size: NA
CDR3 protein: CASSTSLAGGFNEQFF
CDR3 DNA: TGTGCCAGCAGCACCTCCCTAGCGGGAGGGTTCAATGAGCAGTTCTTC

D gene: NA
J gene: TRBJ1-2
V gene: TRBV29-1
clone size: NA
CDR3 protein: CSVDTGYGYTF
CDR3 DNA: TGCAGCGTTGATACCGGCTATGGCTACACCTTC

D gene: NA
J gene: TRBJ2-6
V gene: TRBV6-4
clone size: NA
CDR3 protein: CASGREAGSGANVLTF
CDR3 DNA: TGTGCCAGCGGACGGGAAGCAGGCTCTGGGGCCAACGTCCTGACTTTC

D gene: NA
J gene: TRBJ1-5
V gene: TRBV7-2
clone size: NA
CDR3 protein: CASSPRDGRGQPQHF
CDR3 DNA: TGTGCCAGCAGCCCCAGGGATGGGAGAGGACAGCCCCAGCATTTT

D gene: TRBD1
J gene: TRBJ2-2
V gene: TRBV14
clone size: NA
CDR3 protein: CASSPFGQGNTGELFF
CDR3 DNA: TGTGCCAGCAGCCCCTTCGGACAGGGGAACACCGGGGAGCTGTTTTTT

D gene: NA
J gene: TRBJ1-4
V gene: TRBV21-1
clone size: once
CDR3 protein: CASSKGDRQNEKLFF
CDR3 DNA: TGTGCCAGCAGCAAAGGGGACAGGCAAAATGAAAAACTGTTTTTT

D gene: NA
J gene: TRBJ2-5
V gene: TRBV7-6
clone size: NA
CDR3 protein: CASSLSGVQETQYF
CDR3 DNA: TGTGCCAGCAGCTTGAGCGGAGTTCAAGAGACCCAGTACTTC

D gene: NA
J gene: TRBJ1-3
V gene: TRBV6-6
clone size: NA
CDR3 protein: CASSPAFSGNTIYF
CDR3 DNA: TGTGCCAGCAGTCCAGCCTTCTCTGGAAACACCATATATTTT

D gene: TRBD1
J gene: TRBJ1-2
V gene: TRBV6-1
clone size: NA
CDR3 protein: CASSVRGQYGYTF
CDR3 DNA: TGTGCCAGCAGTGTGAGGGGGCAATATGGCTACACCTTC

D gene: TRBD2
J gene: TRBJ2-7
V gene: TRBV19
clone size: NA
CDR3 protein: CASSTGLAGSEQYF
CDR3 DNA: TGTGCCAGTAGTACGGGACTAGCGGGAAGTGAGCAGTACTTC

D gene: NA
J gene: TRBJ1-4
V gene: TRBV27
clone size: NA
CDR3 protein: CASSTSRPGGGYEKLFF
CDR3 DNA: NA

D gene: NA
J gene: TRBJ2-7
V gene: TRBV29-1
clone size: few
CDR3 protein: CSVVEPGYGAQTYEQYF
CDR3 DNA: TGCAGCGTTGTCGAACCGGGGTATGGGGCACAAACCTACGAGCAGTACTTC

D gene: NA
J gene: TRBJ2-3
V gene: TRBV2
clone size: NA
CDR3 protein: CASSEPGGANTDTQYF
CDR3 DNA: TGTGCCAGCAGTGAACCCGGGGGCGCAAACACAGATACGCAGTATTTT

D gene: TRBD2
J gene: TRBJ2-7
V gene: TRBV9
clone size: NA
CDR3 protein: CARRKRDAYEQYF
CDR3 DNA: TGTGCCAGGAGGAAGCGGGACGCCTACGAGCAGTACTTC

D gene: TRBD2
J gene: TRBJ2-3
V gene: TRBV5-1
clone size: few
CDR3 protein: CASSLSGGHTDTQYF
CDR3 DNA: TGCGCCAGCAGCTTGTCGGGAGGACACACAGATACGCAGTATTTT

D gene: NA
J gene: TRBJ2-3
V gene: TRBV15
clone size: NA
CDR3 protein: CATSRVGLVEDTQYF
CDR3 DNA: TGTGCCACCAGCAGAGTAGGGTTAGTCGAAGATACGCAGTATTTT

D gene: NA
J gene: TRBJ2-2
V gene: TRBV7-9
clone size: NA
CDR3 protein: CASSLEKGTFLTGELFF
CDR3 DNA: TGTGCCAGCAGCTTAGAGAAGGGAACCTTCCTGACCGGGGAGCTGTTTTTT

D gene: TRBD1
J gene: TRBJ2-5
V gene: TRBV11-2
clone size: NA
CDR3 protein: CASSRDRVSQYF
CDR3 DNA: TGTGCCAGCAGCCGGGACAGGGTATCGCAGTACTTC

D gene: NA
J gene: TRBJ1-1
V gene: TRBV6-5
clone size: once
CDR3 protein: CASSYSRGRHTEAFF
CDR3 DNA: TGTGCCAGCAGTTACTCAAGGGGTAGGCACACTGAAGCTTTCTTT

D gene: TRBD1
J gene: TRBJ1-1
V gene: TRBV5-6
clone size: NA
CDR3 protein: CASSSTGVNTEAFF
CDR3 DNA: TGTGCCAGCAGCTCTACAGGGGTGAACACTGAAGCTTTCTTT

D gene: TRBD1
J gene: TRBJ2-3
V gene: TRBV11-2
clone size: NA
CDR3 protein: CASSPLGGSQDTQYF
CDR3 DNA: TGTGCCAGCAGCCCCCTAGGGGGCAGTCAAGATACGCAGTATTTT

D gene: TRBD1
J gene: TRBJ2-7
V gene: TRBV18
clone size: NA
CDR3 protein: CASSPRTGGEQYF
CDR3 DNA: TGTGCCAGCTCACCCCGGACAGGGGGCGAGCAGTACTTC

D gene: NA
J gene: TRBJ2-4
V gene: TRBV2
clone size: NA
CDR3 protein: CASSEGLAKNIQYF
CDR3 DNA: TGTGCCAGCAGTGAAGGTTTAGCCAAAAACATTCAGTACTTC

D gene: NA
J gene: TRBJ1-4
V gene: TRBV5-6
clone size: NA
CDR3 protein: CASSPGGGLSEKLFF
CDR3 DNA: TGTGCCAGCAGCCCTGGTGGGGGGTTGAGTGAAAAACTGTTTTTT

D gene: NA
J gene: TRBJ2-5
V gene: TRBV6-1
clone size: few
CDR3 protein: CASSEATGVPETQYF
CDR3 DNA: TGTGCCAGCAGTGAAGCGACGGGAGTTCCAGAGACCCAGTACTTC

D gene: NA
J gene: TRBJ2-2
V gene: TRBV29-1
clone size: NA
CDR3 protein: CSVTDGNTGELFF
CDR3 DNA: TGCAGCGTGACGGACGGGAACACCGGGGAGCTGTTTTTT

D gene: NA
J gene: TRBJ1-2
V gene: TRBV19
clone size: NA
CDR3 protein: CASSIPRDTIYGYTF
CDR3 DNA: TGTGCCAGTAGTATACCGAGGGACACGATCTATGGCTACACCTTC

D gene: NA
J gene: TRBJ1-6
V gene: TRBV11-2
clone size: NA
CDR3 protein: CASSLARRSPLHF
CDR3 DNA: TGTGCCAGCAGCTTAGCGAGGCGCTCGCCCCTCCACTTT

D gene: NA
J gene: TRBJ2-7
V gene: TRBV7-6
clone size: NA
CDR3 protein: CASSLGGGAASYEQYF
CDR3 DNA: TGTGCCAGCAGCTTAGGAGGCGGGGCGGCCTCCTACGAGCAGTACTTC

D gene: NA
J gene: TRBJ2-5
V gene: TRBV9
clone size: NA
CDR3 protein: CASSVRGGRETQYF
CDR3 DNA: TGTGCCAGCAGCGTACGGGGAGGTAGAGAGACCCAGTACTTC

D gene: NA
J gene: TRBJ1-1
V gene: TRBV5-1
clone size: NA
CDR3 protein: CASSLDPGLGTEAFF
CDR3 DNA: TGCGCCAGCAGCTTGGATCCGGGACTGGGCACTGAAGCTTTCTTT

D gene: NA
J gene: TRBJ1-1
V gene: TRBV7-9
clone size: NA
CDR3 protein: CASSSPQNTEAFF
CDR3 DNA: TGTGCCAGCAGCTCCCCCCAGAACACTGAAGCTTTCTTT

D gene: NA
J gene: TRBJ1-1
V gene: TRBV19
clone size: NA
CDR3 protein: CASSQGNTEAFF
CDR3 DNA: TGTGCCAGTAGCCAGGGGAACACTGAAGCTTTCTTT

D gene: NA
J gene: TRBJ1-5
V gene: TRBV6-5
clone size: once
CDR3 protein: CAVCPGAGSNQPQHF
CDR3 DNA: TGTGCCGTATGCCCAGGGGCGGGTAGCAATCAGCCCCAGCATTTT

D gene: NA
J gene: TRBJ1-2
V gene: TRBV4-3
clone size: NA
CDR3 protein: CASSQENYGYTF
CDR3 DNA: TGCGCCAGCAGCCAGGAGAACTATGGCTACACCTTC

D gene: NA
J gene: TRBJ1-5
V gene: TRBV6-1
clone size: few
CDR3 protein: CASSEGGVTLYSNQPQHF
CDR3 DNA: TGTGCCAGCAGTGAAGGGGGCGTGACACTGTATAGCAATCAGCCCCAGCATTTT

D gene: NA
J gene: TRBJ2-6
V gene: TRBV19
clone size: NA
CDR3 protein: CASSIPKFPANSGANVLTF
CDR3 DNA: TGTGCCAGTAGTATACCGAAGTTCCCCGCCAACTCTGGGGCCAACGTCCTGACTTTC

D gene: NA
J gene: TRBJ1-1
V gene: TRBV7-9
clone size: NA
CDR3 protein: CASSLGTGRSWAFF
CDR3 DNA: TGTGCCAGCAGCTTAGGAACAGGGCGGTCTTGGGCTTTCTTT

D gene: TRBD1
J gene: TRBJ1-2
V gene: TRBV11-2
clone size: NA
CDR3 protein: CASSPRTGEGYTF
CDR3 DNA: TGTGCCAGCAGCCCCCGGACAGGGGAAGGCTACACCTTC